This T cell receptor (beta chain) comes out of a study of blood T cells in healthy people across ages. Primers used in a second PCR of about 6 to 12 cycles were a sample-barcoded 5' primer and a J-beta primer mix. TCRdb called the 5' RACE reads again in MiXCR, with one record for every CDR3 protein. The repertoire consists of 450,000 to 600,000 distinct CDR3 sequences, with about 27% occurring once and the leading ten covering 3% to 4%. The CDR3 runs to 15 residues. The germline V and J ends were trimmed by 2 bases and 0 bases, with 12 bases remaining between them. Germline values: CDR1 SGHRS, CDR2 YFSETQ. Separately, the same data were catalogued under a study of T cells of mothers and their children.

Sequencing was done on a sample of blood. The rearrangement joins TRBV5-1 to TRBJ2-7, with TRBD1 as a possible D gene (7 bases). This sequence originates from a boy younger than 10 in good health. CDR3 residues: CASSFSQGGSYEQYF. The CDR3 DNA reads as TGCGCCAGCAGCTTTTCCCAGGGGGGCTCCTACGAGCAGTACTTC.